This T cell receptor (beta chain) derives from a study of OX40 agonist ivuxolimab in advanced cancers. Study as a whole: Ivuxolimab, an antibody that agonizes OX40 (CD134), was administered to the patients.

Sequenced by immunoSEQ multiplex PCR; TCRdb stores in-frame clones only, minus some. This table holds some 82,000 clones, roughly 94% found once. Germline CDR1 reads SGDLS; CDR2 reads YYNGEE. This CDR3 is 14 amino acids long. Germline trimming cut 1 base from V and 1 base from J; bases unmatched to any gene: 1. This clone was detected only once. Patients with autoimmune history or systemic immunosuppression were excluded. Blood was sampled at baseline, cycle 4 day 1, and cycle 7 day 1. V is TRBV9 and J is TRBJ1-1, with TRBD1 matching over 7 bases. The clonotype originates from an adult with an advanced solid tumor such as melanoma, head and neck, liver or kidney cancer. Here the sequenced sample was CD4+ or CD8+ T cells sorted from blood, taken in a trial of the OX40 agonist ivuxolimab. The CDR3 region is CASSVSGGNTEAFF. The CDR3 DNA reads as TGTGCCAGCAGCGTATCAGGGGGGAACACTGAAGCTTTCTTT.